One sample yielded the 27 T cell receptor beta chains listed below, sequenced in a study of T cells in Graves' hyperthyroidism and ophthalmopathy. TCR beta CDR3 regions were amplified from RNA transcripts. The HTBI set primed first-round TCR CDR3 RT-PCR. TCRdb re-called the multiplex PCR reads through MiXCR, storing one row per CDR3 protein. The sample has 500,000 or so distinct CDR3 sequences; roughly 18% are singletons. Input material: blood. The receptor set was obtained from a woman younger than 35 with Graves' ophthalmopathy.

This clonotype has a handful of counts. The V gene is TRBV10-3, the J gene TRBJ2-1; D unclear. The CDR3 consists of 12 residues. Deletions cut 4 bases from V and 7 bases from J, with 8 bases between. Per the germline V gene, CDR1 is ENHRY and CDR2 is SYGVKD. The CDR3 DNA reads as TGTGCCATCAGTGGAACCAAGAATGAGCAGTTCTTC. It encodes CAISGTKNEQFF.

This clonotype was detected ten times or more. This rearrangement joins TRBV6-2 or TRBV6-3 to TRBJ2-7; 7 bases match TRBD1. The CDR3 runs to 14 residues. The germline CDR1 and CDR2 sequences are MNHEY and SVGEGT. J was trimmed by 2 bases and V by 6 bases; bases with no gene match: 7. The DNA for the CDR3 is TGTGCCAGCAGCCGGGTGGGACAGCCCTACGAGCAGTACTTC. Protein: CASSRVGQPYEQYF.

This clonotype was picked up many times. The V call is TRBV30, the J call TRBJ2-7, with 10 bases lining up with TRBD1. After removal of 1 base from V and 2 bases from J, the junction contained 2 bases not matched to a gene. CDR3 length: 14 amino acids. CDR1 and CDR2 from the germline V gene are GTSNPN and SVGIG (reference sequence). The CDR3 DNA sequence: TGTGCCTGGAGTGGGACAGGGGGACCCTACGAGCAGTACTTC. Its protein is CAWSGTGGPYEQYF.

This clonotype was picked up many times. The gene calls are TRBV3-1 and TRBJ2-1; TRBD1 agrees at 12 bases. CDR1 and CDR2 (germline): LGHDT, YNNKEL (reference sequence). CDR3 length equals 15 residues. Losses at the gene ends were 3 bases for V and 10 bases for J; bases not matched to a gene: 7. CDR3 amino acids: CASSQPGQGAREQFF. CDR3 nucleotides: TGTGCCAGCAGCCAGCCGGGACAGGGGGCTCGAGAGCAGTTCTTC.

The gene calls are TRBV6-2 or TRBV6-3 and TRBJ2-1; TRBD2 matches at 9 bases. The trim removed 5 bases at V and 10 bases at J, leaving 18 bases unmatched. This CDR3 region has 17 residues. Germline CDR1 reads MNHEY; CDR2 reads SVGEGT. CDR3 sequence: CASSGNSGTSFSREQFF. CDR3 DNA sequence: TGTGCCAGCAGTGGAAACTCCGGGACTAGCTTCTCCCGAGAGCAGTTCTTC.

This sequence joins TRBV5-1 and TRBJ2-3; TRBD2 aligns across 7 bases. Germline-derived CDR1 and CDR2 are SGHRS and YFSETQ. This CDR3 is built from 15 residues. The V and J ends lost 2 bases and 2 bases, in that order; junction bases with no gene match: 5. CDR3 DNA sequence: TGCGCCAGCAGCTTTGGGGCGGGAGACACAGATACGCAGTATTTT. Translation gives CASSFGAGDTDTQYF.

The sample holds a few counts of this clonotype. The chain joins TRBV9 to TRBJ1-1; TRBD1 aligns across 7 bases. J gave up 5 bases and V 4 bases, and 20 bases lay outside the gene matches. The length of the CDR3 is 18 residues. Germline V lookup: CDR1 SGDLS, CDR2 YYNGEE. CDR3 nucleotide sequence: TGTGCCAGCAGCACCCCAGCAAGACCCGGGACAGTCGGTACTGAAGCTTTCTTT. Translated: CASSTPARPGTVGTEAFF.

This clonotype was counted at least ten times. The chain carries TRBV28 and TRBJ2-5; 10 nucleotides match TRBD1. The V segment lost 3 bases and the J segment 4 bases; nucleotides outside the gene matches: 5. Germline V gene lookup returns CDR1 MDHEN and CDR2 SYDVKM. This CDR3 spans 15 amino acids. CDR3: CASSFSGQGGETQYF. Written as DNA, the CDR3 is TGTGCCAGCAGTTTTTCCGGACAGGGGGGAGAGACCCAGTACTTC.

This chain joins TRBV4-1 and TRBJ1-5; TRBD1 matches at 9 bases. This CDR3 spans 17 amino acids. V lost 3 bases and J lost 5; bases outside the gene matches: 11. Per germline, CDR1 MGHRA and CDR2 YSYEKL. The CDR3 spells CASSQDSGTGSYQPQHF. Here the CDR3 DNA reads TGCGCCAGCAGCCAGGATTCCGGGACAGGGTCATATCAGCCCCAGCATTTT.

Only a few counts were recorded for this clonotype. The gene calls are TRBV4-3 and TRBJ1-1; 7 bases match TRBD1. The length of the CDR3 is 13 residues. Germline V gene lookup returns CDR1 LGHNA and CDR2 YSLEER. V lost 4 bases and J lost 7; bases outside the gene matches: 6. The CDR3 coding sequence is TGCGCCAGCAGCCGCCGTACAGGGGTTGAAGCTTTCTTT. Translating gives CASSRRTGVEAFF.

This sequence joins TRBV11-2 and TRBJ1-6, with D perhaps TRBD1 (5 bases). The CDR3 sequence is 15 residues long. Trimming stripped 5 bases from V and 10 bases from J, with 18 bases between. The V gene's germline CDR1 is SGHAT and CDR2 FQNNGV. The CDR3: CASSRGTSGGSPLHF. The CDR3 region has the DNA TGTGCCAGCAGCCGTGGGACGTCGGGGGGATCACCCCTCCACTTT.

This clonotype was recorded a few times. The chain is built from TRBV19 and TRBJ2-3; tentatively, D is TRBD1 (5 bases). CDR1 is LNHDA, CDR2 SQIVND, per germline (reference sequence). This CDR3 contains 15 residues. The V and J ends lost 3 bases and 5 bases respectively, with 15 bases between them. Written as DNA, the CDR3 is TGTGCCAGTAGTATGCAGGGTTTGGCCCTAGATACGCAGTATTTT. Its translation: CASSMQGLALDTQYF. Full variable domain (outside the CDR3, taken from reference TRBV19 and TRBJ2-3): DGGITQSPKYLFRKEGQNVTLSCEQNLNHDAMYWYRQDPGQGLRLIYYSQIVNDFQKGDIAEGYSVSREKKESFPLTVTSAQKNPTAFYLCASSMQGLALDTQYFGPGTRLTVL.

The table lists this clonotype with many counts. The rearrangement joins TRBV12-3 or TRBV12-4 to TRBJ1-2; D is ambiguous. The V end lost 3 bases, the J end lost 6 bases, and 14 bases lay between the germline ends. The CDR3 has 14 amino acids. As DNA, the CDR3 is TGTGCCAGCAGTTTGGGTTCACTTACCGATGGCTACACCTTC. Translation gives CASSLGSLTDGYTF.

This clonotype has a count of ten or more. This chain links TRBV20-1 with TRBJ2-7; possible D gene TRBD1, 5 bases. This CDR3 region has 14 residues. The ends were cut back, 0 bases at V and 0 bases at J, with 9 bases in the middle. Germline V gene lookup returns CDR1 DFQATT and CDR2 SNEGSKA (reference sequence). Written as DNA, the CDR3 is TGCAGTGCTAGAGAAGGGGCTAACTCCTACGAGCAGTACTTC. Its translation: CSAREGANSYEQYF.

This clonotype has a handful of counts. V gene TRBV27 combines with J gene TRBJ2-7, with D perhaps assigned TRBD1 or TRBD2 (5 bases each). The CDR3 is 15 amino acids. Between the trimmed V and J ends, which lost 0 bases and 4 bases, there was a span of 13 bases. Per the germline V gene, CDR1 is MNHEY and CDR2 is SMNVEV (reference sequence). The CDR3 reads CASSLSGTAFYEQYF. For the CDR3, the DNA is TGTGCCAGCAGTTTATCCGGGACGGCCTTTTACGAGCAGTACTTC.

This clonotype was detected many times. The rearrangement joins TRBV27 to TRBJ2-7; a possible D gene is TRBD2 (5 bases). Germline V gene lookup returns CDR1 MNHEY and CDR2 SMNVEV (reference sequence). Between the trimmed V and J ends, which lost 0 bases and 4 bases, there was a span of 7 bases. The CDR3 is made up of 13 amino acids. This CDR3 is CASSLSGGYEQYF. The CDR3 region has the DNA TGTGCCAGCAGTTTATCCGGAGGTTACGAGCAGTACTTC.

The chain has TRBV4-2 and TRBJ1-2, with D unclear. The CDR3 consists of 16 residues. Trimming removed 3 bases at V and 4 bases at J, with 18 bases between. In germline, CDR1 is LGHNA, CDR2 YNFKEQ. The CDR3 protein is CASSQEYSFAGYGYTF. CDR3 sequence (DNA): TGTGCCAGCAGCCAGGAATATTCATTCGCGGGCTATGGCTACACCTTC.

Ten or more counts support this clonotype. The chain is built from TRBV20-1 and TRBJ1-1; TRBD1 aligns across 8 bases. This CDR3 has 13 amino acids. Germline loops: CDR1 DFQATT, CDR2 SNEGSKA (reference sequence). The CDR3 DNA reads as TGCAGAGGATACAGGGGGATCGACACTGAAGCTTTCTTT. Protein: CRGYRGIDTEAFF.

This clonotype appeared a few times. The V gene is TRBV6-2 or TRBV6-3, the J gene TRBJ1-2; no firm D call. The germline V gene encodes CDR1 MNHEY and CDR2 SVGEGT. The CDR3 consists of 14 residues. Trimming cost V 8 bases and J 6 bases, with 19 bases left between them. CDR3 bases: TGTGCCAGCGCCTTTCGTTGGACGGCCGATGGCTACACCTTC. Translation: CASAFRWTADGYTF.

CDR3 nucleotides: TGTGCCAGCGAAACAGCGACCCGGGGCTACACCTTC. Translation gives CASETATRGYTF. This chain joins TRBV28 and TRBJ1-2; no definite D call. V was pared by 8 bases and J by 8 bases, with 15 bases between. In germline, CDR1 is MDHEN, CDR2 SYDVKM. This CDR3 is built from 12 residues.

The chain couples TRBV5-1 to TRBJ2-4; 11 bases map to TRBD1. V dropped 4 bases and J dropped 3; count of bases not matched to a gene: 3. Germline loops: CDR1 SGHRS, CDR2 YFSETQ. The CDR3 consists of 15 residues. The CDR3 loop is CASSAGQGDKNIQYF. The CDR3 nucleotides read TGCGCCAGCAGCGCGGGACAGGGGGACAAAAACATTCAGTACTTC.

Ten or more counts support this clonotype. The chain recombines TRBV7-3 with TRBJ2-1; 11 nucleotides align to TRBD2. The CDR3 runs 17 residues. Germline CDR1 is SGHTA and CDR2 is FQGTGA. V lost 4 bases, J lost 7 bases, and 12 bases stayed unmatched. CDR3 sequence: CASSSGLAVGGRNEQFF. The CDR3 DNA sequence: TGTGCCAGCAGCTCGGGACTAGCGGTAGGGGGTAGAAATGAGCAGTTCTTC.

On this clonotype itself: This may arise from a read error, as a much more abundant clone is one base away. The V and J genes are TRBV28 and TRBJ1-1; possible D gene TRBD1, 6 bases. CDR1 is MDHEN and CDR2 is SYDVKM in the germline V gene. The CDR3 has 15 residues. DNA for the CDR3: TGTGCCAGCAGTCTTGGAGGGACAATGAACACTGAAGCTCTCTTT. Its translation is CASSLGGTMNTEALF.

In its sample, this clonotype was seen many times. V usage is TRBV3-1 and J usage is TRBJ1-1, with 7 bases aligning to TRBD1. V dropped 3 bases and J dropped 1; count of bases not matched to a gene: 2. CDR3 size: 14 residues. Looked up from germline, CDR1 is LGHDT and CDR2 is YNNKEL (reference sequence). CDR3 nucleotides: TGTGCCAGCAGCCACGGACAGGCGAACACTGAAGCTTTCTTT. It translates to CASSHGQANTEAFF.

On this clonotype: A much larger clone lies a single base off, so this may be a read error. The chain uses TRBV6-2 or TRBV6-3 and TRBJ2-7, with D tentatively TRBD1 (6 bases). The CDR3 is 15 amino acids. CDR1 MNHEY and CDR2 SVGEGT come from the germline V gene. The CDR3 here is CVSSYSRGGSYEQYF. Here the CDR3 DNA reads TGTGTCAGCAGTTACTCTAGAGGGGGCTCCTACGAGCAGTACTTC.

This clonotype has ten or more counts. V gene TRBV20-1 combines with J gene TRBJ2-7, with a weak D call TRBD1 (5 bases). CDR3 size: 12 residues. Germline lookup yields CDR1 DFQATT and CDR2 SNEGSKA (reference sequence). V lost 0 bases to trimming and J lost 5 bases, with 8 bases between them. CDR3 coding DNA: TGCAGTGCTAGAGAGGCAGGGCACGAGCAGTACTTC. Residues: CSAREAGHEQYF.

Points on this clonotype: A much bigger clone sits one base away, suggesting this may be a read error. The chain recombines TRBV7-9 with TRBJ1-5, with TRBD1 matching 8 bases. This CDR3 has 17 residues. CDR1 SEHNR and CDR2 FQNEAQ come from the germline V gene (reference sequence). CDR3 in amino acids: CVSSSLDGSGGSQPQHF. CDR3 bases: TGTGTCAGCAGCTCCTTAGATGGGTCAGGGGGCAGTCAGCCCCAGCATTTT.